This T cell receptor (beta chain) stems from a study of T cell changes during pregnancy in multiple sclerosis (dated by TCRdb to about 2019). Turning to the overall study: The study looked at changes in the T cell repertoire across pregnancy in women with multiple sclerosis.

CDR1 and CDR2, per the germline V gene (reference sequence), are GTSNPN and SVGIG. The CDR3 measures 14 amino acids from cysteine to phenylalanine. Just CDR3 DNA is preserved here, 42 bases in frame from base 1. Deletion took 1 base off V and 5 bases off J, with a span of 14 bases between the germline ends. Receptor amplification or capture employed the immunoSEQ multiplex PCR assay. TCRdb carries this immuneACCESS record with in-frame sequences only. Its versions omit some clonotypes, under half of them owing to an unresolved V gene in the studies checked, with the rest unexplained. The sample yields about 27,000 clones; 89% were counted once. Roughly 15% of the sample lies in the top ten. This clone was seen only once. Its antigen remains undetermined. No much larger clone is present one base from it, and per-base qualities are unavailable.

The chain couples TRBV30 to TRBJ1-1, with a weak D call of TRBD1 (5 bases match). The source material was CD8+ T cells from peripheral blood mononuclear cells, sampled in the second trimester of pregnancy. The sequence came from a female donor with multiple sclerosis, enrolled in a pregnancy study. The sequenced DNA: TGTGCCTGGAGTGGATCAGGGCTAGGGACTGAAGCTTTCTTT. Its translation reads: CAWSGSGLGTEAFF.